The clone carrying this T cell receptor beta chain was counted once. The data belong to a study of blood T cell repertoires in COVID-19. Study-level background: Material from acute and convalescent COVID-19 was sourced from the United States, Italy and Spain. PBMCs, B-cell-depleted T cells, or T cells provided the cDNA or gDNA that made up the material.

The germline V and J ends were trimmed by 6 bases and 4 bases, with 18 bases remaining between them. The germline gives CDR1 SGHAT, CDR2 FQNNGV. The CDR3 is 15 amino acids. Per the authors' pipeline: Nucleated cell counts were estimated from reference gene primer amplification. TCRdb's copy holds only in-frame clones and misses some; the assay was immunoSEQ multiplex PCR. That table is the source of V, J and clone size, and D and trimming were worked out from the DNA. Found here are 35,000 to 50,000 clones, about 86% of them singletons; the top ten hold 6% to 6.5%. The TCR originated in a woman of 80 years or more with acute or convalescent COVID-19. The sample consisted of peripheral blood. This sequence joins TRBV11-2 and TRBJ1-1, with D possibly matching TRBD1 (5 bases). In DNA, the CDR3 is TGTGCCAGCAGTTATCGCGGGACTACCGCCACTGAAGCTTTCTTT. As protein: CASSYRGTTATEAFF.